This entry is about one T cell receptor (beta chain). This entry is derived from a study of blood T cell repertoires in COVID-19. Study summary: Acute and convalescent COVID-19 samples came from the United States, Italy and Spain. T cells, B-cell-depleted T cells, or PBMCs provided the cDNA or gDNA that served as material.

The CDR3 loop spans 17 amino acids. Unmatched junction bases numbered 18, after V lost 5 bases and J lost 7 bases. Germline V lookup: CDR1 KGHSY, CDR2 FQNENV. As handled by the study authors: Estimation of nucleated cell counts was performed using reference gene primer amplification. The repertoire was sequenced with immunoSEQ multiplex PCR; TCRdb's copy has only in-frame clones and lacks some. V and J calls and clone size follow that table, whereas D and trimming were derived from the DNA. The profile shows 30,000 to 45,000 clones, roughly 80% of them singletons. Sequenced: peripheral blood. The rearrangement uses TRBV16 and TRBJ1-1; 8 positions agree with TRBD1. The clonotype was recovered from a man aged 60 to 69 with active COVID-19. CDR3 sequence reads: CASSLKGTGIVGNEAFF. CDR3 sequence (DNA): TGTGCCAGCAGCTTAAAAGGGACAGGTATTGTGGGGAATGAAGCTTTCTTT.